The next 9 T cell receptor beta chains were all read from a single sample in a study of blood T cells in healthy people across ages. It was with a sample-barcoded 5' primer and a J-beta primer mix that a second PCR of about 6 to 11 cycles was run. Each CDR3 protein is one row after TCRdb ran MiXCR on the 5' RACE reads. The table shows hundreds of thousands of distinct CDR3 sequences, with roughly 32% occurring only once. Sequenced input: blood. The receptors come from a woman of 80 years or more in good health.

About this clonotype itself: The CDR3 carries no conserved terminal phenylalanine or tryptophan, so it likely arises from a read error. The V call is TRBV20-1, the J call TRBJ1-6; TRBD1 matches 12 bases. Germline CDR1 and CDR2: DFQATT and SNEGSKA (reference sequence). The CDR3 has 14 amino acids. In DNA, the CDR3 is TGCAGCTTTTCAGGGACAGGGGGCGTTTCACCCCTCCACGTT. It specifies CSFSGTGGVSPLHV.

This clonotype appeared many times. The V gene is TRBV12-3 or TRBV12-4, the J gene TRBJ1-6; 9 nucleotides align to TRBD1. V trimming: 4 bases; J trimming: 8 bases; junction bases outside the gene matches: 3. The CDR3 is 14 residues long. The DNA for the CDR3 is TGTGCCAGCAGTTCGGGACAGGGATATTCACCCCTCCACTTT. This gives the protein CASSSGQGYSPLHF.

The rearrangement links TRBV7-8 to TRBJ1-2, with D possibly being TRBD1 (6 bases). CDR3 length: 14 residues. The germline CDR1 and CDR2 sequences are SGHVS and FQNEAQ. V lost 5 bases, J lost 5 bases, and 15 bases lay in between. CDR3 region: CASSLGGVEYGYTF. CDR3 nucleotides: TGTGCCAGCAGCCTAGGGGGGGTAGAGTATGGCTACACCTTC.

The chain links TRBV7-2 to TRBJ1-5; D is uncertain. Deletions cut 5 bases from V and 0 bases from J, with 8 bases between. The CDR3 sequence is 14 residues long. Looked up from germline, CDR1 is SGHTA and CDR2 is FQGNSA. The CDR3 reads CASSHDRSNQPQHF. The CDR3 DNA reads TGTGCCAGCAGCCACGACCGTAGCAATCAGCCCCAGCATTTT.

The chain carries TRBV2 and TRBJ1-3; no firm D call. V was shortened by 11 bases and J by 1 base, with 9 bases between the two germline ends. Germline V gives CDR1 SNHLY, CDR2 FYNNEI. CDR3 size: 12 residues. The DNA of the CDR3 is TGTGCCGGTCACGGTTCTGGAAACACCATATATTTT. The encoded protein is CAGHGSGNTIYF.

This clonotype was seen only a few times. This sequence joins TRBV20-1 and TRBJ2-2, with TRBD2 identical over 7 bases. Germline assignment: CDR1 DFQATT and CDR2 SNEGSKA (reference sequence). J lost 2 bases, V lost 5 bases, and 8 bases had no gene match. The CDR3 spans 15 residues. DNA for the CDR3: TGCAGTGCTGGGAACCCTAGCGGAAACACCGGGGAGCTGTTTTTT. Its translation is CSAGNPSGNTGELFF.

The chain links TRBV3-1 to TRBJ1-2; D is unclear. V dropped 1 base and J dropped 8 bases, with 8 bases sitting between them. Germline V CDR1 and CDR2: LGHDT, YNNKEL (reference sequence). CDR3 length equals 12 residues. CDR3 protein: CASSQVRYGYTF. The CDR3 DNA sequence: TGTGCCAGCAGCCAAGTTCGTTACGGCTACACCTTC.

This chain joins TRBV6-1 and TRBJ1-2, with 7 bases identical to TRBD1. The germline V gene encodes CDR1 MNHNS and CDR2 SASEGT. V lost 5 bases to trimming and J lost 3 bases; unmatched junction nucleotides: 18. The length of the CDR3 is 18 residues. The CDR3 sequence: CASSPPSAGGTLYYGYTF. In DNA, the CDR3 is TGTGCCAGCAGTCCCCCTTCGGCAGGGGGGACGCTTTACTATGGCTACACCTTC.

This clonotype has only a few counts. The rearrangement links TRBV20-1 to TRBJ1-2, with a weak D call TRBD1 (6 bases). This CDR3 comprises 16 residues. V lost 6 bases to trimming and J lost 3 bases, with 23 bases between them. CDR1 and CDR2 from the germline V gene are DFQATT and SNEGSKA (reference sequence). The CDR3 region has the DNA TGCAGTGCCCCCCCAGAGGGGGGCAGGGGTGACTATGGCTACACCTTC. Protein: CSAPPEGGRGDYGYTF.